The clone carrying this TCR beta chain was counted between two and nine times. Its target is not known. This record comes from a study of T-cell memory formation after mild COVID-19. Findings and caveats of the study: Chiefly within CM and EM were the contracting CD4+ clones; CD8+ ones were within EMRA.

TCRdb analysed the 5' RACE reads with MiXCR anew, one entry per CDR3 protein. The sample lists 450,000 or so distinct CDR3 sequences; roughly 23% were seen once. Input material: PBMCs or a T cell subset sorted from them (not recorded which). This sequence was found in an adult woman who had mild COVID-19 (a few samples of this study predate the infection). Cell type and time point are not known.

CDR3 in amino acids: CASSVPSTGGITDTQYF. CDR3 sequence (DNA): TGTGCCAGCAGCGTACCCTCGACAGGGGGGATAACAGATACGCAGTATTTT. The chain carries TRBV9 and TRBJ2-3, with 9 bases matching TRBD1. The germline gives CDR1 SGDLS, CDR2 YYNGEE. V trimming: 1 base; J trimming: 3 bases; junction bases outside the gene matches: 9. The CDR3 runs 17 residues.